Below, 23 T cell receptor beta chains from the same sample are listed, as sequenced in a study of blood T cell repertoires in COVID-19. Using immunoSEQ multiplex PCR, the repertoire was profiled, and TCRdb retains in-frame clones only, with some absent. The sample has about 12,000 clones; 60% to 75% are singletons. Sequences were obtained from peripheral blood. The receptors originated from a man aged 60 to 69 with COVID-19, enrolled during active disease.

The chain links TRBV5-1 to TRBJ2-3, with 11 bases that match TRBD1. This CDR3 comprises 14 residues. V lost 7 bases, J lost 0 bases, and 1 base stayed unmatched. Germline assignment: CDR1 SGHRS and CDR2 YFSETQ. CDR3 DNA: TGCGCCAGCGGACAGGGGGCTAGCACAGATACGCAGTATTTT. Translated, it gives CASGQGASTDTQYF.

The chain has TRBV30 and TRBJ2-1; 12 nucleotides agree with TRBD2. The CDR3 totals 17 residues. V was clipped by 6 bases and J by 6 bases; unmatched bases: 15. From germline, CDR1 is GTSNPN and CDR2 SVGIG (reference sequence). The CDR3 sequence: CACPFASGRVIINEQFF. CDR3 DNA: TGTGCCTGTCCCTTTGCTAGCGGGAGGGTTATTATCAATGAGCAGTTCTTC.

This clone is labeled medium-sized (0.01 to 0.1%). This chain links TRBV2 with TRBJ2-7; TRBD2 might be the D (5 bases). Germline CDR1 and CDR2: SNHLY and FYNNEI. The length of the CDR3 is 11 residues. V was pared by 6 bases and J by 11 bases, with 14 bases between. The DNA for the CDR3 is TGTGCCAGCAGGGGAGACGGATCGAAGTACTTC. Translating gives CASRGDGSKYF.

This clone was seen a single time. V gene TRBV3-1 (or the pseudogene TRBV3-2) combines with J gene TRBJ2-5; tentatively, D is TRBD1 (7 bases). The CDR3 spans 15 residues. V was shortened by 3 bases and J by 4 bases, with 15 bases between the two germline ends. The germline V gene has CDR1 LGHDT and CDR2 YNNKEL (reference sequence). CDR3: CASSHRQGGAETQYF. CDR3 DNA: TGTGCCAGCAGCCATCGACAGGGAGGAGCAGAGACCCAGTACTTC.

This chain connects TRBV5-4 to TRBJ2-7; 9 bases are a match to TRBD2. Germline loops: CDR1 SGHNT, CDR2 YYREEE (reference sequence). CDR3 size: 15 residues. The J segment lost 7 bases and the V segment lost 0 bases, leaving 8 bases of the junction unmatched. The CDR3 DNA follows: TGTGCCAGCAGCTTGGGTCTAGCGGGATCCCGGGAGCAGTACGTC. Its protein is CASSLGLAGSREQYV.

This clone appeared a few times. V and J are TRBV27 and TRBJ2-7; tentatively, D is TRBD2 (5 bases). V gave up 6 bases and J gave up 4 bases, with 7 bases separating them. Germline values: CDR1 MNHEY, CDR2 SMNVEV (reference sequence). CDR3 size: 11 residues. The CDR3 DNA sequence: TGTGCCAGCAGACGGGGTTACGAGCAGTACGTC. Residues: CASRRGYEQYV.

The chain recombines TRBV7-2 with TRBJ2-3; 7 nucleotides line up with TRBD2. CDR1 and CDR2 from the germline V gene are SGHTA and FQGNSA. V shed 4 bases, J shed 4 bases, and the junction held 5 bases outside the gene matches. The length of the CDR3 is 14 residues. The CDR3, as DNA: TGTGCCAGCAGCTCCCCGGGGAGGGCAGATACGCAGTATTTT. Translated: CASSSPGRADTQYF.

There are a few counts of this clone. J is TRBJ2-7 and V is TRBV5-1; 8 bases line up with TRBD1. V trimming: 5 bases; J trimming: 0 bases; junction bases outside the gene matches: 10. This CDR3 is 16 amino acids long. Germline assignment: CDR1 SGHRS and CDR2 YFSETQ. Here the CDR3 DNA reads TGCGCCAGCAGATTTCTCAGGGGGCCCTGCTCCTACGAGCAGTACGTC. This translates into CASRFLRGPCSYEQYV.

The genes are TRBV6-4 and TRBJ2-4; weak D call: TRBD2 (5 bases). The CDR3 contains 14 residues. V was pared by 0 bases and J by 7 bases, with 10 bases between. CDR1 is MRHNA and CDR2 is SNTAGT in the germline V gene. The CDR3 DNA reads TGTGCCAGCAGTGACTCGATTCGAGGGAACATTCAGTACTTC. Protein: CASSDSIRGNIQYF.

The chain links TRBV6-1 to TRBJ1-5; TRBD1 might be the D (5 bases). Germline V gene lookup returns CDR1 MNHNS and CDR2 SASEGT. This CDR3 contains 13 residues. Deletions cut 3 bases from V and 7 bases from J, with 10 bases between. The CDR3 nucleotides are TGTGCCAGCAGTGACAGGGAGGGACAGCCCCAGCATTTT. This sequence encodes CASSDREGQPQHF.

The chain recombines TRBV27 with TRBJ2-7, with TRBD2 matching 12 bases. The length of the CDR3 is 16 residues. With 2 bases clipped from V and 1 base from J, the junction kept 3 bases outside the gene matches. Germline V gives CDR1 MNHEY, CDR2 SMNVEV (reference sequence). CDR3 in amino acids: CASSLRGTSGSYEQYV. The CDR3 region has the DNA TGTGCCAGCAGTTTACGAGGGACTAGCGGGTCCTACGAGCAGTACGTC.

This clone was observed once. The chain links TRBV6-1 to TRBJ2-2; a weak D match, TRBD1 (5 bases). The CDR3 consists of 16 residues. Per the germline V gene, CDR1 is MNHNS and CDR2 is SASEGT. V was trimmed by 4 bases and J by 0 bases, leaving 12 bases between them. The CDR3, as DNA: TGTGCCAGCAGTGCCCGCCAGGGCGCGAACACCGGGGAGCTGTTTTTT. Protein product: CASSARQGANTGELFF.

The rearrangement links TRBV4-2 to TRBJ2-2, with 7 bases identical to TRBD2. Per germline, CDR1 LGHNA and CDR2 YNFKEQ. The CDR3 loop spans 16 amino acids. Unmatched junction bases numbered 15, after V lost 8 bases and J lost 6 bases. CDR3 in amino acids: CASRESGDSTAGELFF. The CDR3 nucleotides read TGTGCCAGCCGCGAGAGCGGGGACTCCACGGCCGGGGAGCTGTTTTTT.

This clone was seen a handful of times. This rearrangement joins TRBV28 to TRBJ2-7; 13 nucleotides match TRBD2. From germline, CDR1 is MDHEN and CDR2 SYDVKM. The junction had 0 bases not matched to a gene; V was cut back by 3 bases and J by 1 base. The CDR3 has 15 amino acids. In DNA, the CDR3 is TGTGCCAGCAGTTTGACTAGCGGGGGGTCCTACGAGCAGTACTTC. Translation gives CASSLTSGGSYEQYF.

The rearrangement uses TRBV6-5 and TRBJ2-2; TRBD1 is a possible D gene (5 bases). This CDR3 comprises 15 residues. Germline V gene sequence: CDR1 MNHEY, CDR2 SVGAGI. V was clipped by 5 bases and J by 5 bases, with 15 bases between them. The CDR3 reads CASSSQGGRTGELFF. The CDR3 DNA follows: TGTGCCAGCAGTAGCCAGGGTGGTAGAACCGGGGAGCTGTTTTTT.

The chain recombines TRBV2 with TRBJ1-6, with 7 bases fitting TRBD1. CDR1 and CDR2 (germline): SNHLY, FYNNEI. The CDR3 is 16 amino acids. V lost 2 bases, J lost 9 bases, and 10 bases stayed unmatched. CDR3 in amino acids: CASSEPRGGESSPLHF. CDR3 sequence (DNA): TGTGCCAGCAGTGAACCTAGAGGGGGCGAAAGTTCACCCCTCCACTTT.

V is TRBV18 and J is TRBJ2-1; D gene uncertain. The V gene's germline CDR1 is KGHSH and CDR2 LQKENI. The CDR3 spans 15 residues. V dropped 3 bases and J dropped 0 bases, with 9 bases sitting between them. The CDR3 reads CASSPASSSYNEQFF. CDR3 sequence (DNA): TGTGCCAGCTCACCGGCCTCAAGCTCCTACAATGAGCAGTTCTTC.

The CDR3 spells CASSSQQGYEQYV. CDR3 DNA: TGTGCCAGTAGTTCCCAACAGGGTTACGAGCAGTACGTC. The chain combines TRBV19 with TRBJ2-7; tentative D call: TRBD1 (6 bases). Deletions cut 5 bases from V and 4 bases from J, with 12 bases between. Germline values: CDR1 LNHDA, CDR2 SQIVND (reference sequence). The CDR3 totals 13 residues.

The chain couples TRBV25-1 to TRBJ1-3, with a tentative D call TRBD1 (5 bases). The CDR3 loop spans 14 amino acids. Per germline, CDR1 MGHDK and CDR2 SYGVNS. V was pared by 7 bases and J by 2 bases, with 12 bases between. CDR3 sequence: CASTLGGAGNTIYF. As DNA, the CDR3 is TGTGCCAGCACTCTGGGAGGGGCTGGAAACACCATATATTTT. Full variable domain (remainder filled in from reference TRBV25-1 and TRBJ1-3): EADIYQTPRYLVIGTGKKITLECSQTMGHDKMYWYQQDPGMELHLIHYSYGVNSTEKGDLSSESTVSRIRTEHFPLTLESARPSHTSQYLCASTLGGAGNTIYFGEGSWLTVV.

The rearrangement uses TRBV24-1 and TRBJ1-4; 9 nucleotides line up with TRBD1. In germline, CDR1 is KGHDR, CDR2 SFDVKD. The CDR3 totals 15 residues. V lost 5 bases and J lost 7; bases outside the gene matches: 7. CDR3 sequence: CATSAITGGGEKLFF. The CDR3 nucleotides are TGTGCCACCAGTGCCATAACAGGGGGCGGTGAAAAACTGTTTTTT.

The chain combines TRBV5-1 with TRBJ1-2; 7 bases fit TRBD1. CDR1 and CDR2 from the germline V gene are SGHRS and YFSETQ. With 6 bases clipped from V and 1 base from J, the junction kept 6 bases outside the gene matches. The CDR3 consists of 14 residues. As DNA, the CDR3 is TGCGCCAGCAACCTCGGGACAGTTAACTATGGCTACACCTTC. Protein: CASNLGTVNYGYTF.

V and J are TRBV29-1 and TRBJ2-3; 10 bases fit TRBD2. The germline gives CDR1 SQVTM, CDR2 ANQGSEA. J lost 0 bases, V lost 4 bases, and 10 bases had no gene match. This CDR3 spans 17 amino acids. CDR3 loop: CSVVGTSERRSTDTQYF. CDR3 nucleotides: TGCAGCGTTGTCGGGACTAGCGAAAGGAGAAGCACAGATACGCAGTATTTT.

The sample holds a few counts of this clone. The chain uses TRBV11-3 and TRBJ2-2; no reliable D call. Per the germline V gene, CDR1 is SGHNT and CDR2 is YENEEA. CDR3 length equals 15 residues. With 0 bases removed from V and 0 bases from J, the gap between germline ends came to 5 bases. The CDR3 coding sequence is TGTGCCAGCAGCTTAGATAGATCGAACACCGGGGAGCTGTTTTTT. Its protein product is CASSLDRSNTGELFF.